The T cell receptor beta chain under discussion was sequenced for a study of cytomegalovirus exposure and HLA in healthy donors. Background on the study: An earlier analysis found 110 million or so unique TCR beta sequences from approximately 190 million T cells.

PCR was performed using 60 Vbeta and 13 Jbeta primers. TCRdb keeps only in-frame clones here, not all; method: immunoSEQ multiplex PCR. The data show 110,000 or so clones, about 83% seen once. Regarding this clone: No antigen is known for it.

General study results and limits: Sequencing likely produced, as an artifact, a cluster of highly shared sequence variants. Investigators reported under 200 TCR beta chains as tied to cytomegalovirus.

The ends lost 5 bases at V and 5 bases at J; junction bases unmatched: 9. The CDR3 contains 15 residues. CDR1 is SNHLY and CDR2 is FYNNEI in the germline V gene. Healthy bone marrow donors made up the donor group. The clonotype comes from a man younger than 35 in good health and CMV-seronegative. Material for sequencing was PBMCs. This rearrangement joins TRBV2 to TRBJ2-3; TRBD2 matches at 8 bases. The CDR3 loop reads CASSLRGGYIDTQYF. Written as DNA, the CDR3 is TGTGCCAGCAGTCTCCGGGGGGGTTATATAGATACGCAGTATTTT.